Shown below are 8 T cell receptor beta chains from a single sample sequenced in a study of regulatory T cells in long-lasting Graves disease (dated by TCRdb to the early 2020s). The sample's time point label, in plain terms: persistent/refractory GD, antithyroid drugs over 5 years with positive TRAb. RNA was extracted from PBMCs in TRIzol for both TCR sequencing and RNA sequencing. Library creation used multiplex PCR. This sample was sequenced with an Illumina HiSeq 4000. TCR beta libraries were built with iRepertoire HTBI primers and Arm-PCR amplification of CDR3 regions. TCRdb cleaned the public reads at Q25 with fastp, built clones with MiXCR and kept in-frame beta chains. Each CDR3 protein gets just one entry, which takes the most common genes and DNA from the rows behind it. The sample table holds almost 350,000 distinct CDR3 sequences, of which around 19% were seen once. In total, the top ten clones hold approximately 31% of the sample.

Sequencing used peripheral blood mononuclear cells (PBMCs), obtained when the disease was refractory, from a patient treated with antithyroid drugs. These TCRs come from a female donor with Graves disease.

This rearrangement joins TRBV12-3 or TRBV12-4 to TRBJ2-7; TRBD1 agrees at 8 bases. CDR3 length: 13 residues. Trimming at V came to 4 bases and at J to 6 bases, leaving 5 bases not matched to a gene. CDR3 sequence reads: CASSYGQGGEQYF. The DNA of the CDR3 is TGTGCCAGCAGTTACGGACAGGGAGGCGAGCAGTACTTC.

The sample holds many counts of this clonotype. The rearrangement uses TRBV7-2 and TRBJ2-5, with 7 bases that match TRBD2. Germline lookup yields CDR1 SGHTA and CDR2 FQGNSA. CDR3 size: 17 residues. Unmatched junction bases numbered 13, after V lost 1 base and J lost 5 bases. CDR3 sequence: CASSLGGYLADMETQYF. CDR3 nucleotides: TGTGCCAGCAGCTTAGGGGGTTACCTAGCGGATATGGAGACCCAGTACTTC.

The rearrangement links TRBV7-2 to TRBJ1-6, with a tentative D call TRBD1 (6 bases). CDR1 and CDR2 from the germline V gene are SGHTA and FQGNSA. The CDR3 spans 19 residues. Trimming took off 5 bases at V and 0 bases at J, with 20 bases between the two ends. The CDR3 spells CASSRQEGGLVSYNSPLHF. The CDR3 DNA reads TGTGCCAGCAGCCGACAGGAGGGGGGCCTAGTCTCCTATAATTCACCCCTCCACTTT.

This clonotype turned up a few times. The chain has TRBV24-1 and TRBJ1-5; no reliable D call. Germline CDR1 reads KGHDR; CDR2 reads SFDVKD. CDR3 size: 13 residues. The V end was cut by 9 bases, the J end by 5 bases, with 13 bases between. The CDR3 DNA sequence: TGTGCCACCCCACCTGGAGCTTATCAGCCCCAGCATTTT. Amino acid sequence: CATPPGAYQPQHF.

The sample holds many counts of this clonotype. The V and J genes are TRBV28 and TRBJ2-5, with 8 bases fitting TRBD1. The V segment lost 4 bases and the J segment 4 bases; nucleotides outside the gene matches: 5. From germline, CDR1 is MDHEN and CDR2 SYDVKM. The CDR3 runs 14 residues. The CDR3 here is CASSYTGGSETQYF. The CDR3 DNA follows: TGTGCCAGCAGTTATACAGGGGGATCAGAGACCCAGTACTTC. The full variable domain, rest sourced from reference TRBV28 and TRBJ2-5, is DVKVTQSSRYLVKRTGEKVFLECVQDMDHENMFWYRQDPGLGLRLIYFSYDVKMKEKGDIPEGYSVSREKKERFSLILESASTNQTSMYLCASSYTGGSETQYFGPGTRLLVL.

There are many counts of this clonotype. The rearrangement uses TRBV28 and TRBJ2-5; D gene uncertain. CDR3 length equals 16 residues. Between the trimmed V and J ends, which lost 2 bases and 3 bases, there was a span of 16 bases. CDR1 is MDHEN, CDR2 SYDVKM, per germline. This CDR3 reads CASSLAGLFEEETQYF. CDR3 DNA: TGTGCCAGCAGTTTAGCTGGGTTGTTTGAGGAAGAGACCCAGTACTTC.

Many counts were recorded for this clonotype. V is TRBV30 and J is TRBJ1-1; tentative D call: TRBD1 (6 bases). The V gene lost 5 bases and the J gene lost 1 base, with 11 bases spanning the gap. From germline, CDR1 is GTSNPN and CDR2 SVGIG (reference sequence). The CDR3 sequence is 13 residues long. The CDR3 loop is CAWERQENTEAFF. In nucleotides, the CDR3 is TGTGCCTGGGAGAGACAGGAGAACACTGAAGCTTTCTTT.

This clonotype was counted only a few times. The J gene is TRBJ2-2, the V gene TRBV19; no definite D call. The CDR3 runs to 11 residues. Per the germline V gene, CDR1 is LNHDA and CDR2 is SQIVND (reference sequence). The V end lost 3 bases, the J end lost 7 bases, and 3 bases lay between the germline ends. In nucleotides, the CDR3 is TGTGCCAGTAGTATGCACGGGGAGCTGTTTTTT. Protein product: CASSMHGELFF.